These 32 T cell receptor beta chains originate from one sample sequenced in a study of tumor-infiltrating lymphocytes in primary liver carcinoma. They got blood RNA out of unsorted whole blood and also pulled out germline DNA. A primer in the constant region served to generate TCR beta cDNA from 450 to 600 ng of total RNA. Nested multiplex PCR, run for three rounds with slightly modified ARM-PCR, yielded TCR beta libraries. Rounds one and two of PCR, each of roughly 11 cycles, were primed with TRBV1-TRBV30 forward primers and a C-beta reverse primer. In TCRdb, the multiplex PCR reads were re-called with MiXCR into one record per CDR3 protein. The table shows almost 200,000 distinct CDR3 sequences, with around three fifths occurring only once. Sample: peripheral blood. These receptors all come from a woman aged 55-70 years with primary liver carcinoma and hepatitis B virus infection.

This clonotype came up a few times. The gene calls are TRBV5-1 and TRBJ2-7; TRBD2 might be the D (6 bases). The CDR3 covers 16 residues. Germline CDR1 SGHRS, CDR2 YFSETQ. Trimming pared 0 bases from V and 0 bases from J, leaving 13 bases between. CDR3: CASSLEWGGTSYEQYF. In DNA form, the CDR3 reads TGCGCCAGCAGCTTGGAATGGGGCGGGACCTCCTACGAGCAGTACTTC.

In regard to this clonotype: Since a much larger clone is just one base distant, this may be a read error. The chain links TRBV6-2 or TRBV6-3 to TRBJ1-5, with D possibly being TRBD1 (5 bases). Germline CDR1 is MNHEY and CDR2 is SVGEGT. The CDR3 has 16 residues. CDR3 in DNA: TGTGCCAGCATTTACAGGCAGCCATATAGCAATCAGCCCCAGCATTTT. Its protein product is CASIYRQPYSNQPQHF.

Notes on this clonotype: A read error may account for a junction end that differs from germline. J is TRBJ2-3 and V is TRBV10-3; possible D gene TRBD1, 6 bases. Germline values: CDR1 ENHRY, CDR2 SYGVKD. CDR3 length equals 15 residues. CDR3 amino acids: CAIRERQAITDTQYF. The CDR3 coding sequence is TGTGCCATCAGGGAAAGACAGGCCATCACAGATACGCAGTACTTT.

The chain couples TRBV4-1 to TRBJ2-7, with D hard to call. CDR1 MGHRA and CDR2 YSYEKL come from the germline V gene. The germline V and J ends were trimmed by 1 base and 0 bases, with 13 bases remaining between them. The CDR3 contains 16 residues. CDR3: CASSQAFKQDSYEQYF. The CDR3 DNA reads as TGCGCCAGCAGCCAAGCTTTTAAGCAGGACTCCTACGAGCAGTACTTC.

Details on this clonotype: This may arise from a read error, as a much more abundant clone is one base away. V gene TRBV4-1 combines with J gene TRBJ2-3; TRBD2 matches 12 bases. The CDR3 extends over 16 amino acids. Germline V gene sequence: CDR1 MGHRA, CDR2 YSYEKL. Unmatched junction bases numbered 3, after V lost 4 bases and J lost 1 base. The CDR3 loop is CASSRTSGTCTDTQYF. CDR3 coding DNA: TGCGCCAGCAGCCGGACTAGCGGGACCTGCACAGATACGCAGTATTTT.

This clonotype showed up many times. The chain carries TRBV6-1 and TRBJ1-1, with D unresolved. V lost 6 bases, J lost 0 bases, and 14 bases lay in between. The CDR3 runs to 15 residues. Germline CDR1 MNHNS, CDR2 SASEGT. The CDR3 DNA is TGTGCCAGCAGGCAAATATGGGCGGTGAACACTGAAGCTTTCTTT. Protein: CASRQIWAVNTEAFF.

On this clonotype: Relative to the germline gene, one junction end is altered; a read error may explain this. V usage is TRBV7-8 and J usage is TRBJ2-3; maybe TRBD2 (6 bases). Germline CDR1 is SGHVS and CDR2 is FQNEAQ. The CDR3 consists of 16 residues. CDR3 protein: CASSLGVAVYADAQYF. The DNA of the CDR3 is TGTGCCAGCAGCTTGGGGGTAGCGGTATACGCAGATGCGCAGTATTTT.

This clonotype was counted a single time. The chain recombines TRBV11-2 with TRBJ2-1, with 14 nucleotides matching TRBD2. The CDR3 is made up of 19 amino acids. CDR1 is SGHAT, CDR2 FQNNGV, per germline. V dropped 0 bases and J dropped 6; count of bases not matched to a gene: 10. CDR3 sequence (DNA): TGTGCCAGCAGCTTAGAGGGGACTAGCGGGAGCCCAATCTGCAATGAGCAGTTCTTC. Encoded protein: CASSLEGTSGSPICNEQFF.

For this clonotype: A much larger clone differs from this one at a single base, so this may be a read error. CDR3 DNA: TGTGCCAGCAGCCCCTCGGGACTAGGGGGAGGTAGGAGGCAGTTCTTC. Amino acid sequence: CASSPSGLGGGRRQFF. The chain uses TRBV5-5 and TRBJ2-1, with TRBD2 matching over 8 bases. Germline values: CDR1 SGHKS, CDR2 YYEKEE (reference sequence). This CDR3 region has 16 residues. Unmatched junction bases numbered 18, after V lost 4 bases and J lost 12 bases.

In regard to this clonotype: A much larger clone differs by one base, so this may be a read error. V usage is TRBV30 and J usage is TRBJ1-1; D remains unclear. This CDR3 contains 11 residues. The germline V gene encodes CDR1 GTSNPN and CDR2 SVGIG (reference sequence). CDR3 nucleotides: TGTGCCTGGACGGTGAACACTGAAACTTTCTTT. Residues: CAWTVNTETFF.

Concerning this clonotype itself: Lacking the conserved final phenylalanine or tryptophan, this CDR3 likely reflects a read error. V is TRBV20-1 and J is TRBJ1-1, with 9 bases that match TRBD1. Germline V CDR1 and CDR2: DFQATT, SNEGSKA (reference sequence). This CDR3 has 13 residues. CDR3 residues: CSGQGRRSTEAFS. The CDR3 DNA reads as TGCAGCGGACAGGGGAGGCGAAGCACTGAAGCTTTCTCT.

As concerns this clonotype: An end of the junction differs from the germline gene, which may be a read error. V is TRBV5-1 and J is TRBJ2-1, with 7 bases fitting TRBD1. Germline values: CDR1 SGHRS, CDR2 YFSETQ. This CDR3 region has 11 residues. In DNA form, the CDR3 reads TGCGCCAGCGGCTTGGAAGGGGGCCAGTTCTTC. Translation: CASGLEGGQFF.

This clonotype was picked up a small number of times. V usage is TRBV18 and J usage is TRBJ1-1; the match to TRBD1 covers 7 bases. Unmatched junction bases numbered 7, after V lost 2 bases and J lost 4 bases. This CDR3 comprises 15 residues. Germline V lookup: CDR1 KGHSH, CDR2 LQKENI. CDR3 amino acids: CASSPGQGEITEAFF. The CDR3 bases are TGTGCCAGCTCACCAGGGCAGGGGGAGATCACTGAAGCTTTCTTT.

This clonotype was observed a handful of times. The chain links TRBV28 to TRBJ2-1, with TRBD1 matching 9 bases. V lost 2 bases and J lost 4; bases outside the gene matches: 3. CDR1 is MDHEN and CDR2 is SYDVKM in the germline V gene. This CDR3 region has 15 residues. Written as DNA, the CDR3 is TGTGCCAGCAGTTTAGCCGGGACAGGGTACAATGAGCAGTTCTTC. Amino acids: CASSLAGTGYNEQFF.

The V and J genes are TRBV28 and TRBJ2-5; no firm D call. With 6 bases removed from V and 2 bases from J, the gap between germline ends came to 13 bases. This CDR3 is built from 14 residues. Looked up from germline, CDR1 is MDHEN and CDR2 is SYDVKM. The CDR3 nucleotides read TGTGCCAGCAGCCCCTGGATTACTCAAGAGACCCAGTACTTC. Protein: CASSPWITQETQYF.

Note on this clonotype: Germline and junction disagree at one end, which may indicate a read error. This chain connects TRBV5-1 to TRBJ1-2, with TRBD1 identical over 7 bases. The length of the CDR3 is 13 residues. Germline loops: CDR1 SGHRS, CDR2 YFSETQ. The CDR3 sequence: CVSRSTGDYGFTF. CDR3 coding DNA: TGCGTCAGCAGGTCAACAGGGGACTATGGCTTCACCTTC.

Turning to this clonotype: Being one base from a much bigger clone, this may be a read error. The V gene is TRBV6-1, the J gene TRBJ2-7, with 7 bases matching TRBD2. From germline, CDR1 is MNHNS and CDR2 SASEGT. The CDR3 loop spans 13 amino acids. In DNA, the CDR3 is TGTGTCAGCAGTGAGGCGGGAGCCTACGAGCAGTACTTC. This encodes CVSSEAGAYEQYF.

As for this clonotype: A much larger clone lies one base from this, so it may be a read error. The chain links TRBV28 to TRBJ1-2; D perhaps matches TRBD1 (6 bases). V lost 4 bases to trimming and J lost 6 bases, with 12 bases between them. This CDR3 has 13 amino acids. Germline CDR1 MDHEN, CDR2 SYDVKM. The CDR3 protein is CASSSAWGHGYTF. The CDR3 nucleotides read TGTGCCAGCAGTTCGGCATGGGGGCATGGCTACACCTTC.

About this clonotype itself: The junction shows a germline mismatch at one end, possibly a read error. The chain is built from TRBV6-5 and TRBJ1-1; possible D gene TRBD1, 5 bases. In germline, CDR1 is MNHEY, CDR2 SVGAGI. The CDR3 loop spans 15 amino acids. The CDR3 protein is CANSRQIPRGTEAFF. The CDR3 nucleotides read TGTGCCAACAGTCGACAGATTCCTCGGGGCACTGAAGCTTTCTTT.

As for this clonotype: A much larger clonotype is one base distant, so this may be a read error. The V call is TRBV4-1, the J call TRBJ2-5; 10 nucleotides agree with TRBD2. After removal of 3 bases from V and 2 bases from J, the junction contained 9 bases not matched to a gene. CDR1 is MGHRA, CDR2 YSYEKL, per germline. The CDR3 sequence is 17 residues long. The CDR3 spells CASSHEGLAQRQETQYF. The CDR3 DNA sequence: TGCGCCAGCAGCCATGAGGGACTAGCGCAGAGGCAAGAGACCCAGTACTTC.

This clonotype was seen many times. The chain has TRBV30 and TRBJ2-7; D is possibly TRBD2 (6 bases). V dropped 3 bases and J dropped 7 bases, with 16 bases sitting between them. This CDR3 is 13 amino acids long. Germline CDR1 and CDR2: GTSNPN and SVGIG (reference sequence). This CDR3 is CAWRRRGVKEQYF. For the CDR3, the DNA is TGTGCCTGGAGGCGGCGGGGAGTCAAAGAGCAGTACTTC.

The gene calls are TRBV24-1 and TRBJ2-3; perhaps TRBD1 as D (6 bases). Per the germline V gene, CDR1 is KGHDR and CDR2 is SFDVKD. Trimming removed 4 bases at V and 2 bases at J, with 18 bases between. The CDR3 runs to 17 residues. The CDR3 reads CATSDPGGHHNTDTQYF. DNA for the CDR3: TGTGCCACCAGTGACCCTGGGGGACATCATAACACAGATACGCAGTATTTT.

The rearrangement links TRBV30 to TRBJ1-5; D not certain. V lost 3 bases and J 2 bases, leaving 8 bases between the germline ends. Germline CDR1 GTSNPN, CDR2 SVGIG (reference sequence). The CDR3 totals 13 residues. CDR3 sequence: CAWRGRGNQPQHF. The CDR3 bases are TGTGCCTGGAGGGGTCGGGGCAATCAGCCCCAGCATTTT. The entire variable domain, with the rest obtained from reference TRBV30 and TRBJ1-5, is as follows: SQTIHQWPATLVQPVGSPLSLECTVEGTSNPNLYWYRQAAGRGLQLLFYSVGIGQISSEVPQNLSASRPQDRQFILSSKKLLLSDSGFYLCAWRGRGNQPQHFGDGTRLSIL.

The gene calls are TRBV30 and TRBJ2-7, with D maybe TRBD1 (5 bases). CDR1 and CDR2 from the germline V gene are GTSNPN and SVGIG (reference sequence). CDR3 length: 11 residues. Trimming stripped 2 bases from V and 7 bases from J, with 9 bases between. The CDR3: CAWSITGEQYF. The CDR3 DNA is TGTGCCTGGAGTATAACAGGAGAGCAGTACTTC.

This clonotype was observed at least ten times. The genes are TRBV29-1 and TRBJ2-1, with D possibly TRBD2 on 5 matching bases. V was cut by 4 bases and J by 9 bases, with 10 bases left in between. The CDR3 contains 11 residues. Looked up from germline, CDR1 is SQVTM and CDR2 is ANQGSEA. The CDR3 here is CSVGGQGEQFF. As DNA, the CDR3 is TGCAGCGTTGGAGGGCAAGGTGAGCAGTTCTTC.

Remarks on this clonotype: A read error may account for a junction end that differs from germline. The chain employs TRBV11-2 and TRBJ2-2, with 9 bases identical to TRBD2. CDR1 and CDR2 (germline): SGHAT, FQNNGV. The CDR3 covers 14 residues. The CDR3 sequence: CASGRREGSGELSF. As DNA, the CDR3 is TGTGCCAGCGGCAGGCGGGAGGGGTCCGGGGAGCTGTCTTTT.

The chain combines TRBV4-1 with TRBJ1-2, with D unresolved. The CDR3 is made up of 18 amino acids. V was pared by 6 bases and J by 4 bases, with 27 bases between. The V gene's germline CDR1 is MGHRA and CDR2 YSYEKL. CDR3 region: CASRHSLKDPRATYGYTF. CDR3 nucleotide sequence: TGCGCCAGCAGACACTCCCTAAAGGATCCTAGGGCGACCTATGGCTACACCTTC.

V and J are TRBV2 and TRBJ1-2; 7 positions agree with TRBD1. Germline-derived CDR1 and CDR2 are SNHLY and FYNNEI. The CDR3 totals 14 residues. V gave up 2 bases and J gave up 9 bases; unmatched junction bases: 9. The CDR3 DNA is TGTGCCAGCAGTGAATACCTACAGGGGTATTGCTACACCTTC. It encodes CASSEYLQGYCYTF. Combining the CDR3 with reference TRBV2 and TRBJ1-2 gives the whole variable domain EPEVTQTPSHQVTQMGQEVILRCVPISNHLYFYWYRQILGQKVEFLVSFYNNEISEKSEIFDDQFSVERPDGSNFTLKIRSTKLEDSAMYFCASSEYLQGYCYTFGSGTRLTVV.

With respect to this clonotype: A much larger clone differs from this one at a single base, so this may be a read error. The chain has TRBV6-1 and TRBJ2-1, with D unclear. The CDR3 covers 13 residues. Germline V gene data show CDR1 as MNHNS and CDR2 as SASEGT. Trimming removed 10 bases from V and 5 bases from J, with 15 bases in between. The CDR3 region has the DNA TGTGCCAACACTCCTCTCACGAACAATGAGCAGTTCTTC. Protein product: CANTPLTNNEQFF.

Only a few counts were recorded for this clonotype. The CDR3: CAGSSTDTQYF. DNA of the CDR3: TGTGCCGGGTCAAGCACAGATACGCAGTATTTT. The genes are TRBV7-9 and TRBJ2-3; no reliable D call. Trimming left V 11 bases short and J 0 bases short, with 6 bases between. The CDR3 consists of 11 residues. Per germline, CDR1 SEHNR and CDR2 FQNEAQ (reference sequence).

This clonotype appeared a few times. This chain joins TRBV28 and TRBJ2-7; a possible D gene is TRBD1 (6 bases). The V end lost 7 bases, the J end lost 2 bases, and 15 bases lay between the germline ends. CDR1 and CDR2 from the germline V gene are MDHEN and SYDVKM. The CDR3 is made up of 14 amino acids. CDR3 sequence (DNA): TGTGCCAGCACTATCGACAGGTCGCCCTACGAGCAGTACTTC. Its protein is CASTIDRSPYEQYF.

This clonotype was found a few times. The V call is TRBV5-6, the J call TRBJ1-2, with unresolved D. This CDR3 comprises 14 residues. Germline V gene lookup returns CDR1 SGHDT and CDR2 YYEEEE. The V end was cut by 2 bases, the J end by 6 bases, with 14 bases between. DNA for the CDR3: TGTGCCAGCAGCTTTCCGGACCAAGGAGATGGCTACACCTTC. It specifies CASSFPDQGDGYTF.